Listed here are 32 T cell receptor beta chains from one sample, sequenced in a study of long-term antiretroviral therapy in people with HIV. immunoSEQ v3.0 was run at survey level. Assay used: immunoSEQ multiplex PCR; TCRdb lists only in-frame clones, some missing. The sample lists approximately 30,000 clones, roughly 84% occurring once. This specimen consisted of unsorted PBMCs, obtained 2.7 to 2.9 years after starting antiretroviral therapy. Receptor source: a man aged 25 to 45 with HIV.

V and J are TRBV7-6 and TRBJ2-1; 8 bases are a match to TRBD2. J gave up 4 bases and V 8 bases, and 10 bases lay outside the gene matches. Germline V lookup: CDR1 SGHVS, CDR2 FNYEAQ. The CDR3 contains 15 residues. The CDR3 loop is CASGPGGALYNEQFF. CDR3 sequence (DNA): TGTGCCAGCGGTCCCGGGGGGGCCTTATACAATGAGCAGTTCTTC.

This rearrangement joins TRBV28 to TRBJ1-2; TRBD1 matches at 9 bases. V shed 4 bases and J 8 bases; nucleotides not matched to a gene: 11. The CDR3 sequence is 15 residues long. Germline values: CDR1 MDHEN, CDR2 SYDVKM. The DNA of the CDR3 is TGTGCCAGCAGTTCCTCCGAACAGGGGGCGGAGGGCTACACCTTC. Amino acid sequence: CASSSSEQGAEGYTF.

This sequence joins TRBV27 and TRBJ1-1; weak D call: TRBD1 (6 bases). Trimming pared 4 bases from V and 3 bases from J, leaving 12 bases between. This CDR3 has 14 amino acids. Germline V lookup: CDR1 MNHEY, CDR2 SMNVEV (reference sequence). The DNA for the CDR3 is TGTGCCAGCAGTTCTCAGGGGTGGGACACTGAAGCTTTCTTT. The encoded protein is CASSSQGWDTEAFF.

This sequence joins TRBV6-4 and TRBJ1-1; TRBD1 agrees at 9 bases. The CDR3 sequence is 13 residues long. Germline assignment: CDR1 MRHNA and CDR2 SNTAGT. The chain's CDR3 is CVLRQGGRGQAFF. The CDR3 coding sequence is TGTGTCCTTAGACAGGGGGGCAGGGGGCAAGCTTTCTTT.

The chain carries TRBV5-1 and TRBJ2-1; no clear D gene. The CDR3 contains 14 residues. From germline, CDR1 is SGHRS and CDR2 YFSETQ. V was clipped by 3 bases and J by 6 bases, with 13 bases between them. The CDR3 DNA sequence: TGCGCCAGCAGCTCCGAAGGGAACCCCAATGAGCAGTTCTTC. Protein sequence: CASSSEGNPNEQFF. Supplemented by reference TRBV5-1 and TRBJ2-1, the full variable domain reads KAGVTQTPRYLIKTRGQQVTLSCSPISGHRSVSWYQQTPGQGLQFLFEYFSETQRNKGNFPGRFSGRQFSNSRSEMNVSTLELGDSALYLCASSSEGNPNEQFFGPGTRLTVL.

V gene TRBV2 combines with J gene TRBJ2-3; no clear D gene. CDR3 length: 11 amino acids. Trimming took 4 bases from V and 2 from J, leaving 1 base between them. Germline assignment: CDR1 SNHLY and CDR2 FYNNEI. The CDR3 sequence: CASSVTDTQYF. CDR3 bases: TGTGCCAGCAGTGTCACAGATACGCAGTATTTT.

This clone was seen more than once but under ten times. The chain joins TRBV6-1 to TRBJ2-7, with 11 nucleotides matching TRBD2. The J segment lost 2 bases and the V segment lost 6 bases, leaving 0 bases of the junction unmatched. This CDR3 is built from 13 residues. CDR1 is MNHNS and CDR2 is SASEGT in the germline V gene. For the CDR3, the DNA is TGTGCCAGCAGGACTAGCGGGACCTACGAGCAGTACTTC. This encodes CASRTSGTYEQYF.

The chain couples TRBV7-7 to TRBJ2-1; TRBD2 agrees at 7 bases. V lost 6 bases and J lost 9; bases outside the gene matches: 8. CDR1 is SSHAT and CDR2 is FNYEAQ in the germline V gene (reference sequence). The CDR3 has 13 amino acids. The CDR3 region is CASSYGGYGEQFF. The CDR3, as DNA: TGTGCCAGCAGTTACGGGGGGTACGGTGAGCAGTTCTTC.

This rearrangement joins TRBV5-1 to TRBJ2-7, with D hard to call. The germline gives CDR1 SGHRS, CDR2 YFSETQ. Trimming left V 6 bases short and J 0 bases short, with 13 bases between. The CDR3 covers 14 residues. The CDR3 DNA is TGCGCCAGCAAAGGAAGGTCGAGCTCCTACGAGCAGTACTTC. Translation gives CASKGRSSSYEQYF.

The genes are TRBV30 and TRBJ2-5; a possible D gene is TRBD1 (6 bases). The germline V gene has CDR1 GTSNPN and CDR2 SVGIG (reference sequence). V lost 5 bases and J 2 bases, leaving 18 bases between the germline ends. The CDR3 length is 15 residues. CDR3 residues: CAWGPGAGLQETQYF. CDR3 bases: TGTGCCTGGGGACCAGGGGCAGGGTTACAAGAGACCCAGTACTTC.

V usage is TRBV29-1 and J usage is TRBJ2-3, with a possible D match to TRBD2 (5 bases). Germline CDR1 SQVTM, CDR2 ANQGSEA. CDR3 size: 15 residues. V lost 4 bases, J lost 4 bases, and 18 bases lay in between. CDR3 DNA: TGCAGCGTTGGGGCCTTTTTGGAGGTATCAGATACGCAGTATTTT. Its translation is CSVGAFLEVSDTQYF.

This chain links TRBV5-6 with TRBJ1-2; TRBD1 might be the D (5 bases). The V end lost 0 bases, the J end lost 8 bases, and 11 bases lay between the germline ends. Looked up from germline, CDR1 is SGHDT and CDR2 is YYEEEE. This CDR3 contains 13 residues. CDR3 loop: CASSLVRDRGYTF. CDR3 DNA: TGTGCCAGCAGCTTGGTCAGGGATCGAGGCTACACCTTC. The entire variable domain, with the rest obtained from reference TRBV5-6 and TRBJ1-2, is as follows: DAGVTQSPTHLIKTRGQQVTLRCSPKSGHDTVSWYQQALGQGPQFIFQYYEEEERQRGNFPDRFSGHQFPNYSSELNVNALLLGDSALYLCASSLVRDRGYTFGSGTRLTVV.

This clone was recorded once. J is TRBJ2-7 and V is TRBV7-6; maybe TRBD1 (6 bases). This CDR3 comprises 16 residues. V lost 1 base, J lost 2 bases, and 15 bases lay in between. In germline, CDR1 is SGHVS, CDR2 FNYEAQ. The CDR3 is CASSLEGQNLPYEQYF. CDR3 in DNA: TGTGCCAGCAGCTTAGAAGGACAGAACTTGCCCTACGAGCAGTACTTC.

This clone was seen once. The chain recombines TRBV30 with TRBJ1-6; D gene ambiguous. V was trimmed by 3 bases and J by 5 bases, leaving 8 bases between them. Germline V CDR1 and CDR2: GTSNPN, SVGIG (reference sequence). The CDR3 runs 13 residues. The CDR3 nucleotides are TGTGCCTGGAGAGATAGAAATAATTCACCCCTCCACTTT. Its protein is CAWRDRNNSPLHF.

The rearrangement joins TRBV9 to TRBJ1-2; no clear D. Trimming shortened V by 0 bases and J by 1 base, and 10 bases separated the two germline ends. The CDR3 has 15 amino acids. Germline CDR1 and CDR2: SGDLS and YYNGEE. CDR3 DNA: TGTGCCAGCAGCGTAGGGCAGCGGAATAACTATGGCTACACCTTC. It is translated as CASSVGQRNNYGYTF.

The J gene is TRBJ1-1, the V gene TRBV19; TRBD1 matches at 7 bases. The germline V gene encodes CDR1 LNHDA and CDR2 SQIVND (reference sequence). The CDR3 runs 14 residues. Germline trimming cut 7 bases from V and 3 bases from J; bases unmatched to any gene: 8. In nucleotides, the CDR3 is TGTGCCAGTACCCCACAGGGGAGGTACACTGAAGCTTTCTTT. Its protein is CASTPQGRYTEAFF.

The CDR3 here is CASSLAQGNTEAFF. The DNA of the CDR3 is TGCGCCAGCAGCTTGGCCCAGGGGAACACTGAAGCTTTCTTT. The chain recombines TRBV5-1 with TRBJ1-1, with a tentative D call TRBD1 (5 bases). The ends were cut back, 0 bases at V and 1 base at J, with 7 bases in the middle. The germline V gene has CDR1 SGHRS and CDR2 YFSETQ. The CDR3 runs to 14 residues.

CDR3 protein: CASSGGTGDPYEQYF. Here the CDR3 DNA reads TGTGCCAGCAGTGGGGGGACAGGGGATCCTTACGAGCAGTACTTC. The chain has TRBV2 and TRBJ2-7, with 10 bases matching TRBD1. The J segment lost 4 bases and the V segment lost 4 bases, leaving 7 bases of the junction unmatched. This CDR3 is built from 15 residues. Germline values: CDR1 SNHLY, CDR2 FYNNEI.

The chain combines TRBV27 with TRBJ2-5, with 12 bases fitting TRBD1. The V gene end was trimmed by 2 bases and the J gene end by 5 bases; junction bases not matched to a gene: 12. CDR1 is MNHEY, CDR2 SMNVEV, per germline (reference sequence). The CDR3 consists of 18 residues. The CDR3 loop is CASSLGSQGQGAWETQYF. The DNA of the CDR3 is TGTGCCAGCAGTTTAGGATCGCAGGGACAGGGGGCGTGGGAGACCCAGTACTTC.

This clone was recorded once. The chain combines TRBV5-1 with TRBJ2-2, with 11 bases fitting TRBD2. This CDR3 is built from 17 residues. J lost 1 base, V lost 1 base, and 3 bases had no gene match. Germline V gene sequence: CDR1 SGHRS, CDR2 YFSETQ. DNA for the CDR3: TGCGCCAGCAGCTTGACTAGCGGGAGAAGGAACACCGGGGAGCTGTTTTTT. The encoded protein is CASSLTSGRRNTGELFF.

The CDR3 bases are TGTGCCAGCAGCCCAGGCGGAGGTGTGAATACGCAGTATTTT. Residues: CASSPGGGVNTQYF. This rearrangement joins TRBV7-2 to TRBJ2-3, with D possibly being TRBD2 (5 bases). Germline V lookup: CDR1 SGHTA, CDR2 FQGNSA. The CDR3 extends over 14 amino acids. V dropped 5 bases and J dropped 7 bases, with 16 bases sitting between them.

Concerning this clone itself: Other DNA sequences from this sample encode an identical CDR3 as well. This chain connects TRBV9 to TRBJ1-6, with D uncertain. Trimming stripped 0 bases from V and 8 bases from J, with 9 bases between. CDR3 size: 14 residues. Germline V gene sequence: CDR1 SGDLS, CDR2 YYNGEE. Here the CDR3 DNA reads TGTGCCAGCAGCGTAGCGGGTGGAGATTCACCCCTCCACTTT. This translates into CASSVAGGDSPLHF.

The chain has TRBV27 and TRBJ2-7; D is ambiguous. The CDR3 length is 13 residues. Germline V lookup: CDR1 MNHEY, CDR2 SMNVEV (reference sequence). V was clipped by 2 bases and J by 2 bases, with 7 bases between them. The CDR3 sequence: CASSLRFTYEQYF. CDR3 nucleotide sequence: TGTGCCAGCAGTTTAAGATTCACCTACGAGCAGTACTTC.

This clone was detected a few times. The chain has TRBV5-1 and TRBJ1-2, with D unclear. CDR1 is SGHRS, CDR2 YFSETQ, per germline. Trimming removed 0 bases at V and 8 bases at J, with 17 bases between. The CDR3 extends over 15 amino acids. DNA for the CDR3: TGCGCCAGCAGCTTGGTACCGGGTTCCGGGCTCGGCTACACCTTC. It specifies CASSLVPGSGLGYTF.

This clone turned up a few times. The chain combines TRBV20-1 with TRBJ1-5; no firm D call. The germline CDR1 and CDR2 sequences are DFQATT and SNEGSKA (reference sequence). The CDR3 contains 11 residues. Trimming cost V 4 bases and J 6 bases, with 7 bases left between them. The DNA of the CDR3 is TGCAGTGCTATTGAGGGTCAGCCCCAGCATTTT. It codes for CSAIEGQPQHF.

The genes are TRBV19 and TRBJ2-3; a possible D gene is TRBD2 (5 bases). This CDR3 has 15 amino acids. Germline V gene lookup returns CDR1 LNHDA and CDR2 SQIVND (reference sequence). The germline V and J ends were trimmed by 5 bases and 0 bases, with 12 bases remaining between them. Here the CDR3 reads CASSLFSGSTDTQYF. The CDR3 DNA reads as TGTGCCAGTAGTCTCTTCTCGGGGAGCACAGATACGCAGTATTTT. The complete variable domain, with remaining parts taken from reference TRBV19 and TRBJ2-3, reads DGGITQSPKYLFRKEGQNVTLSCEQNLNHDAMYWYRQDPGQGLRLIYYSQIVNDFQKGDIAEGYSVSREKKESFPLTVTSAQKNPTAFYLCASSLFSGSTDTQYFGPGTRLTVL.

The rearrangement joins TRBV7-2 to TRBJ1-4; 7 bases map to TRBD1. Trimming cost V 4 bases and J 7 bases; bases outside gene matches: 9. CDR1 is SGHTA, CDR2 FQGNSA, per germline. The CDR3 is 15 residues long. The chain's CDR3 is CASSSTDRRGEKLFF. As DNA, the CDR3 is TGTGCCAGCAGCTCCACGGACAGGAGGGGTGAAAAACTGTTTTTT.

This clone appeared once. The rearrangement joins TRBV28 to TRBJ2-6, with D unclear. Germline V gives CDR1 MDHEN, CDR2 SYDVKM. The V end was cut by 3 bases, the J end by 0 bases, with 12 bases between. The CDR3 has 17 amino acids. The CDR3 DNA sequence: TGTGCCAGCAGTTTCGAGGTGGTGGGCTCTGGGGCCAACGTCCTGACTTTC. Amino acids: CASSFEVVGSGANVLTF.

The rearrangement links TRBV29-1 to TRBJ2-7; weak D call: TRBD2 (6 bases). Germline V gene sequence: CDR1 SQVTM, CDR2 ANQGSEA. The CDR3 length is 20 residues. V lost 3 bases, J lost 0 bases, and 30 bases lay in between. In DNA form, the CDR3 reads TGCAGCGTTGATGGGGGAGGAGAAACTCTCCCCGGGACCCTCTCCTACGAGCAGTACTTC. This codes for CSVDGGGETLPGTLSYEQYF.

J is TRBJ1-3 and V is TRBV2; D remains ambiguous. The CDR3 extends over 16 amino acids. Trimming removed 6 bases at V and 0 bases at J, with 15 bases between. Looked up from germline, CDR1 is SNHLY and CDR2 is FYNNEI. CDR3 residues: CASSQDARVSGNTIYF. Written as DNA, the CDR3 is TGTGCCAGCAGCCAGGACGCACGGGTCTCTGGAAACACCATATATTTT.

The CDR3 protein is CASRLSVQEKLFF. The CDR3 nucleotides are TGCGCCAGCAGGCTATCCGTACAGGAAAAACTGTTTTTT. The rearrangement links TRBV5-1 to TRBJ1-4, with no clear D. Trimming took off 5 bases at V and 8 bases at J, with 13 bases between the two ends. CDR3 size: 13 residues. In germline, CDR1 is SGHRS, CDR2 YFSETQ. The full variable domain, its missing parts supplied by reference TRBV5-1 and TRBJ1-4, is KAGVTQTPRYLIKTRGQQVTLSCSPISGHRSVSWYQQTPGQGLQFLFEYFSETQRNKGNFPGRFSGRQFSNSRSEMNVSTLELGDSALYLCASRLSVQEKLFFGSGTQLSVL.

The chain combines TRBV13 with TRBJ2-7, with TRBD1 matching over 7 bases. V shed 6 bases, J shed 0 bases, and the junction held 5 bases outside the gene matches. Looked up from germline, CDR1 is PRHDT and CDR2 is FYEKMQ (reference sequence). CDR3 length: 14 residues. The CDR3 region has the DNA TGTGCCAGCAGTTACAGGGGACACTCCTACGAGCAGTACTTC. This sequence encodes CASSYRGHSYEQYF.